This T cell receptor (beta chain) was obtained from a study of T cells after yellow fever vaccination. Across the study: SMART-Seq v4 Ultra Low Input prepared libraries from low-cell fractions.

This clonotype was observed a few times. Its target is unknown. Overall study results and limits: The CD4 and CD8 compartments had a small share of their clonotypes in common. Subsequent to the booster, the majority of primary-vaccination clones reappeared (96% CD4, 88% CD8). Peak timing came faster in the weaker secondary response, day 5 versus 15.

TCRdb redid the calling of the 5' RACE reads with MiXCR, one entry per CDR3 protein. The repertoire holds 300,000 to 400,000 distinct CDR3 sequences, with roughly an eighth as singletons. Trimming cost V 6 bases and J 6 bases; bases outside gene matches: 5. Germline V CDR1 and CDR2: LNHDA, SQIVND (reference sequence). This CDR3 is built from 14 residues. Sequencing used CD4+ T cells sorted from PBMCs, obtained 15 days after the yellow fever booster vaccination. The sequence derives from a young man who received the YFV17D yellow fever vaccine. The chain combines TRBV19 with TRBJ1-5; 10 bases map to TRBD1. The CDR3 protein is CASSPRDRGQPQHF. CDR3 nucleotide sequence: TGTGCCAGTAGCCCCCGGGACAGGGGTCAGCCCCAGCATTTT.